Sequencing of this T cell receptor (beta chain) was carried out in a study of T cell repertoires in cytomegalovirus infection. Study overall: It was recently identified HLA-C-restricted and well-studied HLA-B-restricted CMV epitopes that the study used.

Germline V lookup: CDR1 SGHVS, CDR2 FNYEAQ. This CDR3 is built from 14 residues. TCRdb independently ran MiXCR on the reads; one entry per CDR3 protein. The sample has fewer than 650,000 distinct CDR3 sequences, around two fifths seen once. The study's findings and limits: CMV-specific TCR beta clonotypes restricted by HLA-C were the ones dominating the ex vivo response.

Worth noting for this clonotype: No antigen is known for it. Sequence at one end of the junction differs from germline and may be a read error.

The chain employs TRBV7-6 and TRBJ1-1, with 7 bases matching TRBD1. This clonotype originated in a human donor in good health (CMV status not recorded). Some clones in this sample may be carry-over from other donors' samples. Sequencing was performed on cultured PBMCs, taken from culture after CMV antigen stimulation. The CDR3 nucleotides are TGTGCCCGCAGCTTAGGCCGGCCCGGGACAGAAGCGTTCTTT. This encodes CARSLGRPGTEAFF.